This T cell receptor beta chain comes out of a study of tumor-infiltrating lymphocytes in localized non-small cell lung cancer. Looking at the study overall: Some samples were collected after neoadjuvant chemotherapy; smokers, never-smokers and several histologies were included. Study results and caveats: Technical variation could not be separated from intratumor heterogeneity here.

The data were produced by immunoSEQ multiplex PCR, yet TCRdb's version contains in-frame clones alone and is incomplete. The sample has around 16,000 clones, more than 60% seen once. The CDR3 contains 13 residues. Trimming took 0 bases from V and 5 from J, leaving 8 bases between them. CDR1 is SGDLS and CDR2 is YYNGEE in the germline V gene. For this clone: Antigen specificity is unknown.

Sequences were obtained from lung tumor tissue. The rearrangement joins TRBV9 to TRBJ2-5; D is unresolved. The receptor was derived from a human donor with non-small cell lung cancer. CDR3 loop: CASSVVGMETQYF. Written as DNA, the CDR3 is TGTGCCAGCAGCGTAGTAGGGATGGAGACCCAGTACTTC.